This T cell receptor beta chain was captured in a study of T-cell memory formation after mild COVID-19 (dated by TCRdb to about 2021). In the study overall: TCR sequence clusters from the two donors were largely donor specific. Longitudinal TCRalpha and TCRbeta repertoire sequencing tracked T-cell clones expanding and contracting after mild COVID-19 in two donors. Two young, previously healthy adult volunteers made up the cohort, one male and one female. Study-level results and caveats: The detection of some responding clones in pre-infection memory suggests that pre-existing cross-reactive memory T cells joined the SARS-CoV-2 response. Contracting CD4+ clones were located mainly in the CM and EM memory subsets, whereas CD8+ clones were found to be enriched in EMRA. Only a couple of mild cases were covered in the study, and larger cohorts including severe cases with pre-infection samples were considered necessary. The second-wave clones that peaked on day 37 were not confirmed to be SARS-CoV-2 specific. From day 15 to 85, contracting clones showed balanced CD4/CD8 phenotypes, whereas a second wave of clones that expanded from day 15 to 37 leaned towards CD4+.

The CDR3 spans 14 residues, from the cysteine through the phenylalanine. Of all the DNA, just the CDR3 is kept, 42 bases in frame from base 1. V is cut by 5 bases and J by 6 bases, and the space between the germline ends is 14 bases. The germline V gene encodes CDR1 SGHVS and CDR2 FNYEAQ. About this clonotype: The clone's antigen remains unknown. It has no much larger one-base neighbor in the sample; base qualities were not kept.

Instrument used: Illumina NovaSeq 6000. cDNA libraries for TCRalpha and TCRbeta were prepared by 5'RACE using constant-segment primers, with sample barcodes and unique molecular identifiers added. RNA was extracted from every sample with Trizol reagent. The libraries were amplified in two PCR steps, and the second step added a second sample barcode and Illumina TruSeq adapters. Sequencing of the libraries was done on an Illumina NovaSeq, producing 2 x 150 bp paired-end reads. As for how the authors treated the data: Reads were demultiplexed and collapsed into UMI-guided consensus sequences with migec v1.2.7. Using mixcr v2.1.11, UMI consensuses were aligned to TRA and TRB V and J templates and then assembled into clonotypes. Expanded or contracted clonotypes were those called significant by both edgeR and NoisET, with noise models trained on biological replicates. For edgeR calls, a false discovery rate-adjusted p below 0.01 and a log2 fold-change threshold of 1 were applied. As an exploratory analysis of dynamics, PCA with hierarchical clustering was applied to max-normalized trajectories of the 1000 most abundant clonotypes. Separately sequenced CD4+ and CD8+ repertoires were used to assign a CD4 or CD8 phenotype to each responding clone. TCRdb cleaned the public reads at Q25 with fastp, built clones with MiXCR and kept in-frame beta chains. Entries are consolidated by CDR3 protein sequence, retaining the most common genes and DNA. TCRdb's processing, not the authors', yielded these V and J calls. This sample is represented by 150,000 to 200,000 distinct CDR3 sequences; 20% to 25% of them were singletons. Under 25% of the sample is in the top ten clones.

Ficoll-Paque density gradient centrifugation was the method used to isolate PBMCs. Sequencing was done on a sample of PBMCs or a T cell subset sorted from them (not recorded which). The chain was built from TRBV7-6 and TRBJ1-5; a weak D assignment points to TRBD1 (6 bases agree). This clonotype was sampled from an adult woman who had mild COVID-19 (a few samples of this study predate the infection). The sample titles of this study are shuffled in the database, so cell type and time point are left out; the donor was told from shared clones. The CDR3 region reads CASSPGAGVQPQHF. The nucleotides read TGTGCCAGCAGCCCTGGGGCAGGGGTTCAGCCCCAGCATTTT.